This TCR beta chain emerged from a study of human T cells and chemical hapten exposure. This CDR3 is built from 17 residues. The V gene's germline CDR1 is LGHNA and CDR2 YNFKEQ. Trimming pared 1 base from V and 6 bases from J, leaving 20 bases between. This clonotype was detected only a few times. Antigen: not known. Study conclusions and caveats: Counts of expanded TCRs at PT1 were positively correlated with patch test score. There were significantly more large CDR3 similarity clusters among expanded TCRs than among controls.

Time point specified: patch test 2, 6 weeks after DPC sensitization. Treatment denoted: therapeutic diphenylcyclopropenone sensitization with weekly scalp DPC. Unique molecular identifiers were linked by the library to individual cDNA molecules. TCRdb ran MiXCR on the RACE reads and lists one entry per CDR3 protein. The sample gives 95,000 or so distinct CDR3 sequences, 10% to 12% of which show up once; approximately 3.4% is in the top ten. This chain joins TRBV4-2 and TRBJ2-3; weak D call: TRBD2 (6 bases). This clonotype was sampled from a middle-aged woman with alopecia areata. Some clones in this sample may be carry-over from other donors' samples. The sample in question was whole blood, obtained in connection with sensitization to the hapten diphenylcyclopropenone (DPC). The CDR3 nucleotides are TGTGCCAGCAGCCAAGTAGGGCTATCCCTTGGGGGGGATACGCAGTATTTT. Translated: CASSQVGLSLGGDTQYF.